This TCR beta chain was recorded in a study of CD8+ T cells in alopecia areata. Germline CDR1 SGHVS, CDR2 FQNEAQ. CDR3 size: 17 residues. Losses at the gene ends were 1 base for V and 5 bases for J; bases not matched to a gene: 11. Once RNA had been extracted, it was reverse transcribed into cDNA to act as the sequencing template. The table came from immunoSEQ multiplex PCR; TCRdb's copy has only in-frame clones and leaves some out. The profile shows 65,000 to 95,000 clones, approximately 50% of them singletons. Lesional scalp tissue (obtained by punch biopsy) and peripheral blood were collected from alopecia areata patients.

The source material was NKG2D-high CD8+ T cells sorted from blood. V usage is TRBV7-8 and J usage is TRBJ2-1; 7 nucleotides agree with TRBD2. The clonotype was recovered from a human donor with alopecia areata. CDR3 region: CASSLGLAVRRDNEQFF. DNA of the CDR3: TGTGCCAGCAGCTTAGGGCTAGCGGTAAGACGTGACAATGAGCAGTTCTTC.